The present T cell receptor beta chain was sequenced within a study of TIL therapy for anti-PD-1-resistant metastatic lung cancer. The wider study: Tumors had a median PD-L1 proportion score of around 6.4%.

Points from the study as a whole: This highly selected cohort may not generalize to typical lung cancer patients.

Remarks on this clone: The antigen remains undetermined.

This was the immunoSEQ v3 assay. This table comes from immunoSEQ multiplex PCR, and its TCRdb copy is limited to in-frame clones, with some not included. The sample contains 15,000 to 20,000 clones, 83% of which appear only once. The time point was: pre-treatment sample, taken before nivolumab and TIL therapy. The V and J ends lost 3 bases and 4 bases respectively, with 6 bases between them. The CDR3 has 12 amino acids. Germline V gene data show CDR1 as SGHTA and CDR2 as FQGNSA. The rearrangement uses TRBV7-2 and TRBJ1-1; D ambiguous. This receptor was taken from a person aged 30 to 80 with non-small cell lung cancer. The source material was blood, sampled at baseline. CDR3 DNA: TGTGCCAGCAGCTTTGTGGGCACTGAAGCTTTCTTT. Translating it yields CASSFVGTEAFF.